This TCR beta chain comes out of a study of long-term antiretroviral therapy in people with HIV. Study outcomes and limitations: Collection of the blood, which took place between about 2003 and 2017, possibly occurred under older ART regimens.

With 4 bases removed from V and 7 bases from J, the gap between germline ends came to 10 bases. This CDR3 spans 11 amino acids. Germline values: CDR1 DFQATT, CDR2 SNEGSKA (reference sequence). Comment on this clone: Its antigen remains unknown.

Survey-level immunoSEQ v3.0 assays were run. The data were produced by immunoSEQ multiplex PCR, yet TCRdb's version contains in-frame clones alone and is incomplete. The data contain about 25,000 clones, around three quarters of them seen just once; the ten biggest clones take up around 4.8%. This material consisted of unsorted PBMCs, taken 0.5 years after starting antiretroviral therapy. This rearrangement joins TRBV20-1 to TRBJ1-2; unclear D gene. This TCR derives from a woman in her 40s with HIV. This CDR3 reads CSANPVRGYTF. CDR3 in DNA: TGCAGTGCTAACCCCGTACGTGGCTACACCTTC.